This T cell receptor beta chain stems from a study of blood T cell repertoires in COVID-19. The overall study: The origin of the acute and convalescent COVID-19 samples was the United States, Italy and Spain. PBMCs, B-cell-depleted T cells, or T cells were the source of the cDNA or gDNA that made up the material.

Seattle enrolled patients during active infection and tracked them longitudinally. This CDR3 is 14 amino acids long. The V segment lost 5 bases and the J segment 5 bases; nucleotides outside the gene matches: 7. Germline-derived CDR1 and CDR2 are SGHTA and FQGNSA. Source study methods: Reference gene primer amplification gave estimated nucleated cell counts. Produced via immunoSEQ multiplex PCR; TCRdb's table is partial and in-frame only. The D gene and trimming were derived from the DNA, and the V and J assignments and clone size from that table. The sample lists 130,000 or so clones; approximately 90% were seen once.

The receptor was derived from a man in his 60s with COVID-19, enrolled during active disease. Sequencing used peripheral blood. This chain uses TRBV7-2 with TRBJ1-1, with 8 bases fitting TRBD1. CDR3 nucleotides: TGTGCCAGCAGCACCGGACAGGGCCGAACTGAAGCTTTCTTT. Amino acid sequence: CASSTGQGRTEAFF.